This T cell receptor (beta chain) stems from a study of blood T cells in healthy people across ages. A second PCR, run for about 6 to 11 cycles, used a sample-barcoded 5' primer plus a J-beta primer mix. TCRdb independently ran MiXCR on the 5' RACE reads; one entry per CDR3 protein. The sample lists about 290,000 distinct CDR3 sequences, roughly 27% occurring once. The length of the CDR3 is 17 residues. Germline lookup yields CDR1 SGHVS and CDR2 FQNEAQ. The V end lost 5 bases, the J end lost 0 bases, and 16 bases lay between the germline ends. The TCR sequence derives from a woman aged 70-85 years in good health. Sequenced material: blood. This chain connects TRBV7-8 to TRBJ1-4; tentatively, D is TRBD1 (5 bases). CDR3 DNA: TGTGCCAGCAGCCCGGGGGATTCCCTAACAACTAATGAAAAACTGTTTTTT. Amino acid sequence: CASSPGDSLTTNEKLFF.